What follows is one TCR beta chain and its context. As yet, its antigen is unknown. The record originates from a study of tumor-infiltrating lymphocytes in primary liver carcinoma. Overall study context: The tumors ranged from roughly 4 to 11 cm across and fell within stage T1-T3 N0M0. Whole-study results and caveats: Relative to tumor region pairs, the tumor-adjacent and tumor-blood pairs showed overlap that was lower.

Unsorted whole blood supplied the blood RNA, and germline DNA was isolated too. The germline gives CDR1 SQVTM, CDR2 ANQGSEA. The CDR3 consists of 15 residues. J gave up 3 bases and V 3 bases, and 9 bases lay outside the gene matches. The investigators made TCR beta cDNA from approximately 0.5 ug total RNA, using a constant-region primer. It was through three nested multiplex PCR rounds of slightly modified ARM-PCR that TCR beta libraries arose. The first two PCR rounds, approximately 11 cycles each, used TRBV1-TRBV30 forward primers and a C-beta reverse primer. One entry per CDR3 protein, called by TCRdb with MiXCR from the multiplex PCR reads. The data contain some 180,000 distinct CDR3 sequences, around 60% of them seen just once; the ten biggest clones take up about 72%.

The chain combines TRBV29-1 with TRBJ2-7; TRBD2 matches 9 bases. The clonotype comes from a man in his forties with primary liver carcinoma and hepatitis B virus infection. The sequenced material came from peripheral blood. CDR3 protein: CSVDEWREGFYEQYF. CDR3 nucleotide sequence: TGCAGCGTTGATGAGTGGCGGGAGGGCTTCTACGAGCAGTACTTC.